The sequence of this T cell receptor beta chain was determined in a study of cytomegalovirus exposure and HLA in healthy donors. Findings of the study overall: An analysis that came later showed most CMV-associated TCR beta chains appearing HLA-restricted.

A word on this clone: Its specificity is not known.

Germline V gene lookup returns CDR1 SQVTM and CDR2 ANQGSEA. Trimming cost V 2 bases and J 6 bases, with 19 bases left between them. The CDR3 has 16 residues. The PCR made use of 60 Vbeta and 13 Jbeta primers. Profiled with immunoSEQ multiplex PCR; TCRdb holds only in-frame clones, not every one. Here the sample spans some 100,000 clones, 65% to 80% being singletons. The chain recombines TRBV29-1 with TRBJ2-2; maybe TRBD1 (6 bases). The sequenced sample consisted of PBMCs. This TCR came from a man in his forties in good health and CMV-seropositive. CDR3 protein: CSVEPQGPVPAGELFF. DNA for the CDR3: TGCAGCGTTGAACCCCAGGGGCCCGTCCCGGCCGGGGAGCTGTTTTTT.